This TCR beta chain was recorded in a study of T cells in localized non-small cell lung cancer. Regarding the study as a whole: A median of about 52 clones ranked among the top 100 in tumor appeared in adjacent lung.

Repertoires were generated with immunoSEQ multiplex PCR, while TCRdb's copy carries only in-frame clones and drops some. The sample yields approximately 2,800 clones, more than 20% seen once. The CDR3 covers 16 residues. Germline V CDR1 and CDR2: LNHDA, SQIVND (reference sequence). The ends lost 4 bases at V and 7 bases at J; junction bases unmatched: 11. This clone was seen more than once but under ten times. No antigen is known for it. V usage is TRBV19 and J usage is TRBJ1-4; 8 positions match TRBD1. The sample in question was normal lung tissue next to the tumor, obtained before any cancer treatment. This clonotype originated in a woman aged 35 to 75 with stage I lung adenocarcinoma. CDR3 residues: CASSTRMGQDPEKLFF. The CDR3 DNA reads TGTGCCAGTAGTACCCGGATGGGACAGGATCCTGAAAAACTGTTTTTT.